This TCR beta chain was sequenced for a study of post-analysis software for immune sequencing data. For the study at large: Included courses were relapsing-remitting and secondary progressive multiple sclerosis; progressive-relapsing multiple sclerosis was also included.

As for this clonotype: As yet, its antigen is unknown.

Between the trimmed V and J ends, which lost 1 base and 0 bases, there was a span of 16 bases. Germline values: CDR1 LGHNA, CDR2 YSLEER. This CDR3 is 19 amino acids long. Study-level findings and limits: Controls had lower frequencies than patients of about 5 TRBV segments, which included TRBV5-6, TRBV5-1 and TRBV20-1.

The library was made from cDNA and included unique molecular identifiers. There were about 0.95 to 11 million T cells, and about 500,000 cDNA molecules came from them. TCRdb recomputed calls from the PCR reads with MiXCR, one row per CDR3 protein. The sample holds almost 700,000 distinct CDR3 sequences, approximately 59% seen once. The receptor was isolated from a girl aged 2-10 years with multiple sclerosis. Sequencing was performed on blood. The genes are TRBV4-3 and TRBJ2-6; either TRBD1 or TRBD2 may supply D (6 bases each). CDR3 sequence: CASSQGKEEGGSGANVLTF. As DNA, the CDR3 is TGCGCCAGCAGCCAAGGGAAGGAGGAGGGGGGCTCTGGGGCCAACGTCCTGACTTTC.